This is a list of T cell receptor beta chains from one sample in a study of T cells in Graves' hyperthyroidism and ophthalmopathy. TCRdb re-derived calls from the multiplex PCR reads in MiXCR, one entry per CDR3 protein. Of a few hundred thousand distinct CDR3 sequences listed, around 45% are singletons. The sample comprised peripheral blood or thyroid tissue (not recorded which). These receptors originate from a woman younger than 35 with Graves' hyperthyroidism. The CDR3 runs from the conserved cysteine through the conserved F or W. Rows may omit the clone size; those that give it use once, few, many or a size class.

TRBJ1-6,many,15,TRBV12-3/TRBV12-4,CASSLAGSYNSPLHF
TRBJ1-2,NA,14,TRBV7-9,CASSPWTGGSGYTF
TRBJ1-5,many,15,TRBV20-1,CSAREPWDRDQPQHF
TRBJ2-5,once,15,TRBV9,CASSVAASGGDAQYF
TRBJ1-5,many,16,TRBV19,CASSPHTGGGNQPQHF
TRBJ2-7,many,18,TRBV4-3,CASSQDLRVGTSYSEQYF
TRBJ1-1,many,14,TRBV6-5,CASRLGHLNTEAFF
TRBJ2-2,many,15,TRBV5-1,CASSLAATNTGELFF
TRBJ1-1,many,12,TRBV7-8,CASSPWTDEAFF
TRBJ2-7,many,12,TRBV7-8,CASSLTGTSGYF
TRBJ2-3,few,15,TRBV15,CATSRSRSSTDTQYF
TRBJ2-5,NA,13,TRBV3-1,CASSHMRGQPQYF
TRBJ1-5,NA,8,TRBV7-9,CASSFQGF
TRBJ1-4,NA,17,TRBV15,CATSRGAQGRNTEKLFF
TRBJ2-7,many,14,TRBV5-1,CASSLRQGSYEQYF
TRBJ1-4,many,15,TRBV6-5,CASNSPGQGYEKLFF
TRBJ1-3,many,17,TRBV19,CASSIGWGRRYGNTIYF
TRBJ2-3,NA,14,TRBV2,CDSPSGRSTDTQYF
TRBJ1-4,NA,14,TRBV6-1,CASSEDAGYEKLFF
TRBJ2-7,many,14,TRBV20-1,CSARDFLDSYEQYF
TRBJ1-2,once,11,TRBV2,CASRVAGSYTF
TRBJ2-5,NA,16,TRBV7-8,CASSEGYPGAEETQYF
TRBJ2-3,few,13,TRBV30,CAWRETGSGTQYF
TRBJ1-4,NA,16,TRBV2,CASSVVSGGTNEKLFF
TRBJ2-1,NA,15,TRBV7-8,CASDFGLAGVNEQFF
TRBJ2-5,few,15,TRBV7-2,CASSRTSGSLETQYF
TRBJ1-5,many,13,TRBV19,CASTSDLGQPQHF
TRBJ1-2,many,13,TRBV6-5,CASYSNRNYGYTF
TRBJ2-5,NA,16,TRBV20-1,CSARTLGRAGQETQYF
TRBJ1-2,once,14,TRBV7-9,CASNPGQGSYGYTF
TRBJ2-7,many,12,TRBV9,CASGSAPGEQYF
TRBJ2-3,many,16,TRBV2,CASSPGLAGGRDTQYF